These 5 T cell receptor beta chains came from one sample sequenced in a study of blood T cell repertoires in COVID-19. TCRdb's copy holds only in-frame clones and misses some; the assay was immunoSEQ multiplex PCR. The table shows approximately 200,000 clones, with roughly 80% occurring only once. Sequencing was carried out using PBMCs or T cells enriched from blood (not recorded which). Every receptor here comes from a man aged 35-49 years who had recovered from COVID-19.

The chain joins TRBV5-4 to TRBJ2-3, with TRBD2 matching over 9 bases. V lost 4 bases, J lost 1 base, and 4 bases stayed unmatched. The CDR3 is 15 residues long. Germline V CDR1 and CDR2: SGHNT, YYREEE (reference sequence). The CDR3 region has the DNA TGTGCCAGCAGCGGGACTAGCTCTCGCACAGATACGCAGTATTTT. Amino acid sequence: CASSGTSSRTDTQYF.

The chain uses TRBV6-2 or TRBV6-3 and TRBJ1-1; tentative D call: TRBD1 (5 bases). Germline-derived CDR1 and CDR2 are MNHEY and SVGEGT. The germline V and J ends were trimmed by 2 bases and 1 base, with 11 bases remaining between them. This CDR3 comprises 15 residues. Here the CDR3 reads CASSYQGDPNTEAFF. The CDR3 bases are TGTGCCAGCAGTTACCAAGGGGATCCGAACACTGAAGCTTTCTTT.

The V call is TRBV5-1, the J call TRBJ2-3, with 10 bases identical to TRBD2. V trimming: 0 bases; J trimming: 4 bases; junction bases outside the gene matches: 5. This CDR3 spans 16 amino acids. Germline CDR1 is SGHRS and CDR2 is YFSETQ. CDR3 nucleotide sequence: TGCGCCAGCAGCTTGGCGAGCGGGGGGGCTTCAGATACGCAGTATTTT. Translation gives CASSLASGGASDTQYF.

The chain carries TRBV28 and TRBJ1-1; D call uncertain. V gave up 6 bases and J gave up 3 bases, with 8 bases separating them. The CDR3 length is 12 residues. Germline V gene sequence: CDR1 MDHEN, CDR2 SYDVKM. In nucleotides, the CDR3 is TGTGCCAGCAGCTTTATTTACACTGAAGCTTTCTTT. Translating gives CASSFIYTEAFF.

This clone showed up just a few times. The chain joins TRBV7-2 to TRBJ2-5, with 10 positions matching TRBD1. The V segment lost 6 bases and the J segment 1 base; nucleotides outside the gene matches: 11. CDR1 and CDR2 from the germline V gene are SGHTA and FQGNSA. This CDR3 contains 17 residues. The CDR3 reads CASSPGQGRTGQETQYF. The CDR3 DNA reads as TGTGCCAGCAGTCCGGGACAGGGGAGAACCGGCCAAGAGACCCAGTACTTC.